This record covers a single T cell receptor beta chain. This receptor's antigen is unknown. Per-nucleotide qualities are absent, and no much larger clonotype sits a single base away. To demonstrate the VDJtools post-analysis software, TCR beta repertoires were profiled from the peripheral blood of roughly 12 young patients with multiple sclerosis. The patients with multiple sclerosis were children and adolescents between roughly 6 and 17 years of age. CDR1 and CDR2 (KGHDR, SFDVKD) derive from the germline V gene. Inclusive of the bounding cysteine and phenylalanine, the CDR3 is 14 residues long. This entry keeps only the CDR3 DNA: 42 bases, framed from base 1. V lost 5 bases and J lost 2 bases; the stretch between them is 9 bases long. This entry comes from a study of post-analysis software for immune sequencing data (dated by TCRdb to the mid-2010s). About the full investigation: Recorded disease courses included relapsing-remitting, secondary progressive and progressive-relapsing multiple sclerosis, with some patients lacking subtype annotation. The patient repertoires were set against about 12 previously published healthy control repertoires from donors whose ages ranged from 6 to 25 years. A subset of samples was prepared in parallel using single-end sample barcoding, then pooled and co-amplified after Illumina adapter ligation. Paper-wide results and their limitations: Normalized Chao1 diversity was significantly lower in multiple sclerosis patients than controls, suggesting substantial peripheral T-cell clonal expansion. The control group was slightly older than the multiple sclerosis patient group. Strong co-clustering of samples prepared in the same batch was shown by direct clustering with F measure, prompting a batch-effect correction. Patients showed significantly higher frequencies than controls for five TRBV segments, among them TRBV5-6, TRBV5-1 and TRBV20-1.

Preparation of the library involved PCR. Sequencer: Illumina HiSeq 2500. To reduce PCR and sequencing biases, unique molecular identifiers were built into the TCR beta cDNA libraries. Per 1 to 10 million input T cells, roughly 0.5 million cDNA molecules were obtained, such that each molecule approximated one T cell. The patient libraries were prepared and sequenced with the same protocol used for the earlier healthy control dataset. Samples belonging to the same batch were prepared together, multiplexed and sequenced on a shared HiSeq lane. As for how the authors treated the data: Raw barcoded reads were processed with MIGEC, discarding single-read molecular identifier groups before consensus assembly and CDR3 extraction. VDJtools was used for post-analysis of the clonotype tables, and diversity was normalized by down-sampling every dataset to the size of the smallest sample. Repertoire overlap clustering matched CDR3 amino acid but not nucleotide sequences to correct batch-related cross-sample contamination. TCRdb passed the public sequencing reads through fastp at Q25 and MiXCR, retaining productive beta sequences. Under each unique CDR3 protein, matching rows form one entry showing the most common genes and DNA. The V and J calls and clone size are TCRdb's, not the authors'. In this sample the table shows about 770,000 distinct CDR3 sequences, more than 45% of which occur a single time. 4.9% of the sample is taken by the ten largest.

This clonotype was sampled from a girl under 18 with multiple sclerosis. Specimen: blood. This sequence uses TRBV24-1 and TRBJ2-1; the D gene is not confidently resolved. The DNA sequence is given as TGTGCCACCAGTGGAGTGCCCACCTACAATGAGCAGTTCTTC. Its translation is CATSGVPTYNEQFF.